The 18 T cell receptor beta chains presented below share a single source sample, sequenced in a study of early T cells in non-severe SARS-CoV-2 infection. TCRdb reprocessed the 5' RACE reads via MiXCR and lists one record per CDR3 protein. This table holds some 89,000 distinct CDR3 sequences, approximately 9.9% found once. The source material was whole blood, sampled at baseline. These receptor sequences come from an adult who was a healthcare worker with PCR-confirmed SARS-CoV-2 infection or an uninfected control (not recorded which).

The chain employs TRBV5-6 and TRBJ1-5; the D gene is possibly TRBD1 (5 bases). The V and J ends lost 1 base and 6 bases respectively, with 11 bases between them. Germline V gene sequence: CDR1 SGHDT, CDR2 YYEEEE. The CDR3 covers 14 residues. CDR3 bases: TGTGCCAGCAGCTTGAGCAGGGTATTTCAGCCCCAGCATTTT. Its translation is CASSLSRVFQPQHF.

This clonotype was picked up a small number of times. This rearrangement joins TRBV19 to TRBJ1-2; maybe TRBD1 (6 bases). CDR3 length equals 12 residues. Germline V lookup: CDR1 LNHDA, CDR2 SQIVND (reference sequence). The V end lost 9 bases, the J end lost 5 bases, and 13 bases lay between the germline ends. The CDR3 sequence is CASSQGQYGYTF. The CDR3, as DNA: TGTGCCAGCAGCCAGGGGCAATATGGCTACACCTTC.

This clonotype was found a few times. The chain recombines TRBV7-9 with TRBJ1-1, with D perhaps TRBD1 (5 bases). V lost 0 bases and J lost 4, with 15 bases in between. The germline CDR1 and CDR2 sequences are SEHNR and FQNEAQ (reference sequence). The CDR3 spans 16 residues. The CDR3 DNA is TGTGCCAGCAGCTTAGCGCCGGGACTCGTGGGCACTGAAGCTTTCTTT. Translated: CASSLAPGLVGTEAFF.

The DNA for the CDR3 is TGTGCCAGTAGTCCGAGGCTAGCGGGAGATAGCAATGAGCAGTTCTTC. It translates to CASSPRLAGDSNEQFF. The chain uses TRBV19 and TRBJ2-1, with 10 bases fitting TRBD2. The germline CDR1 and CDR2 sequences are LNHDA and SQIVND (reference sequence). After removal of 5 bases from V and 6 bases from J, the junction contained 10 bases not matched to a gene. CDR3 length equals 16 residues.

This clonotype appeared many times. V gene TRBV7-9 combines with J gene TRBJ1-5, with TRBD1 matching over 8 bases. V shed 2 bases, J shed 3 bases, and the junction held 6 bases outside the gene matches. CDR1 is SEHNR and CDR2 is FQNEAQ in the germline V gene (reference sequence). CDR3 size: 16 residues. CDR3 amino acids: CASSLYRGEDNQPQHF. The CDR3 DNA sequence: TGTGCCAGCAGCTTATACAGGGGGGAGGACAATCAGCCCCAGCATTTT. Full variable domain (remainder filled in from reference TRBV7-9 and TRBJ1-5): DTGVSQNPRHKITKRGQNVTFRCDPISEHNRLYWYRQTLGQGPEFLTYFQNEAQLEKSRLLSDRFSAERPKGSFSTLEIQRTEQGDSAMYLCASSLYRGEDNQPQHFGDGTRLSIL.

This clonotype has just a few counts. CDR3 sequence: CASSQDRLGGREQYF. The CDR3 coding sequence is TGCGCCAGCAGCCAAGATAGACTAGGCGGGCGCGAGCAGTACTTC. The rearrangement joins TRBV4-1 to TRBJ2-7, with a tentative D call TRBD2 (6 bases). Germline V lookup: CDR1 MGHRA, CDR2 YSYEKL. This CDR3 is built from 15 residues. The ends were cut back, 0 bases at V and 6 bases at J, with 15 bases in the middle.

This clonotype was observed a few times. The rearrangement links TRBV6-5 to TRBJ1-6, with 7 nucleotides matching TRBD1. CDR3 length equals 14 residues. Germline lookup yields CDR1 MNHEY and CDR2 SVGAGI. The junction had 6 bases not matched to a gene; V was cut back by 6 bases and J by 7 bases. CDR3 loop: CASRNGQANSPLHF. The DNA of the CDR3 is TGTGCCAGCAGGAACGGACAGGCCAATTCACCCCTCCACTTT.

The V and J genes are TRBV29-1 and TRBJ1-1, with a weak D call TRBD1 (5 bases). The CDR3 contains 13 residues. Germline CDR1 SQVTM, CDR2 ANQGSEA. V lost 3 bases to trimming and J lost 5 bases, with 13 bases between them. The CDR3 DNA sequence: TGCAGCGTTGACCAGGGTTCCGGGACTGAAGCTTTCTTT. It encodes CSVDQGSGTEAFF.

This clonotype was picked up a small number of times. This rearrangement joins TRBV7-9 to TRBJ2-2; the D gene is possibly TRBD2 (6 bases). The CDR3 covers 15 residues. CDR1 and CDR2 (germline): SEHNR, FQNEAQ (reference sequence). Trimming pared 5 bases from V and 6 bases from J, leaving 16 bases between. CDR3 loop: CASSIMAGKAGELFF. The CDR3 bases are TGTGCCAGCAGCATAATGGCGGGGAAAGCCGGGGAGCTGTTTTTT.

The chain combines TRBV2 with TRBJ1-2; the match to TRBD1 covers 7 bases. Looked up from germline, CDR1 is SNHLY and CDR2 is FYNNEI. V was clipped by 0 bases and J by 2 bases; unmatched bases: 9. The CDR3 runs 17 residues. CDR3 in DNA: TGTGCCAGCAGTGAAGCAAACAGGGGACACTCGAACTATGGCTACACCTTC. Translated: CASSEANRGHSNYGYTF.

This clonotype was detected only a few times. The rearrangement joins TRBV2 to TRBJ1-5; TRBD1 matches at 7 bases. CDR1 SNHLY and CDR2 FYNNEI come from the germline V gene. Trimming removed 4 bases from V and 0 bases from J; junction bases left unmatched: 6. This CDR3 has 16 amino acids. DNA for the CDR3: TGTGCCAGCAGTGGGACAGGAGGCTATAGCAATCAGCCCCAGCATTTT. It encodes CASSGTGGYSNQPQHF.

This clonotype was picked up many times. The chain links TRBV4-2 to TRBJ1-2; tentatively, D is TRBD1 (5 bases). V was clipped by 0 bases and J by 4 bases, with 12 bases between them. The germline gives CDR1 LGHNA, CDR2 YNFKEQ. This CDR3 has 15 residues. CDR3 nucleotide sequence: TGTGCCAGCAGCCAAGATAGAAGACAGTTCTATGGCTACACCTTC. Protein sequence: CASSQDRRQFYGYTF.

CDR3 nucleotide sequence: TGTGCCAGCAGCTTACCAGTAGGGACAGGGATTGGCTACACCTTC. Its translation is CASSLPVGTGIGYTF. This chain uses TRBV5-4 with TRBJ1-2; TRBD1 matches 9 bases. In germline, CDR1 is SGHNT, CDR2 YYREEE (reference sequence). The trim removed 2 bases at V and 7 bases at J, leaving 9 bases unmatched. The CDR3 loop spans 15 amino acids.

This clonotype is a singleton in its sample. This chain connects TRBV11-2 to TRBJ1-1; weak D call: TRBD1 (6 bases). This CDR3 is 15 amino acids long. V was cut by 1 base and J by 1 base, with 10 bases left in between. Per germline, CDR1 SGHAT and CDR2 FQNNGV. The CDR3 spells CASSLVTQGNTEAFF. The CDR3 bases are TGTGCCAGCAGCTTAGTAACACAGGGGAACACTGAAGCTTTCTTT.

The J gene is TRBJ1-2, the V gene TRBV29-1, with a possible D match to TRBD1 (5 bases). The germline V gene has CDR1 SQVTM and CDR2 ANQGSEA. The CDR3 spans 11 residues. CDR3 region: CIFRGASGYTF. The CDR3 DNA reads TGCATCTTCCGAGGGGCCTCTGGCTACACCTTC.

This clonotype was observed at least ten times. The chain couples TRBV7-2 to TRBJ2-3, with D uncertain. The CDR3 runs to 15 residues. V lost 4 bases and J 6 bases, leaving 17 bases between the germline ends. Germline CDR1 SGHTA, CDR2 FQGNSA. The chain's CDR3 is CASSSPGVAADTQYF. The CDR3 region has the DNA TGTGCCAGCAGCTCCCCTGGGGTAGCCGCCGATACGCAGTATTTT.

This clonotype was detected ten times or more. This chain joins TRBV5-1 and TRBJ2-1; D not certain. Deletions cut 0 bases from V and 1 base from J, with 8 bases between. This CDR3 is 15 amino acids long. CDR1 and CDR2 from the germline V gene are SGHRS and YFSETQ. This CDR3 reads CASSLDTDSYNEQFF. CDR3 coding DNA: TGCGCCAGCAGCTTGGACACAGATTCCTACAATGAGCAGTTCTTC. The full variable domain, in which reference TRBV5-1 and TRBJ2-1 provide the parts outside the CDR3, is KAGVTQTPRYLIKTRGQQVTLSCSPISGHRSVSWYQQTPGQGLQFLFEYFSETQRNKGNFPGRFSGRQFSNSRSEMNVSTLELGDSALYLCASSLDTDSYNEQFFGPGTRLTVL.

This clonotype appeared many times. The chain recombines TRBV19 with TRBJ2-3; D uncertain. Germline V CDR1 and CDR2: LNHDA, SQIVND (reference sequence). With 5 bases removed from V and 0 bases from J, the gap between germline ends came to 9 bases. The CDR3 length is 14 residues. The CDR3 here is CASSDGRSTDTQYF. The DNA for the CDR3 is TGTGCCAGTAGTGATGGGCGGAGCACAGATACGCAGTATTTT.